The next 8 T cell receptor beta chains were all read from a single sample in a study of blood T cells in healthy people across ages. PCR was performed a second time for about 6 to 11 cycles using a sample-barcoded 5' primer and a J-beta primer mix. TCRdb processed the 5' RACE reads anew with MiXCR; each CDR3 protein has one entry. The sample lists over 950,000 distinct CDR3 sequences, more than 30% occurring once. The specimen was blood. The receptor source for this set is a man aged 18-30 years in good health.

This clonotype was counted between two and nine times. This chain connects TRBV10-3 to TRBJ2-7; 7 bases are shared with TRBD1. The V gene's germline CDR1 is ENHRY and CDR2 SYGVKD. The CDR3 is made up of 17 amino acids. The trim removed 0 bases at V and 0 bases at J, leaving 8 bases unmatched. The CDR3 DNA follows: TGTGCCATCAGTGAGTCGACGACAGGGACAAGCTCCTACGAGCAGTACTTC. Translation: CAISESTTGTSSYEQYF.

In its sample, this clonotype was seen once. This chain links TRBV20-1 with TRBJ2-3, with 12 bases fitting TRBD2. With 3 bases clipped from V and 4 bases from J, the junction kept 8 bases outside the gene matches. Germline CDR1 DFQATT, CDR2 SNEGSKA (reference sequence). The length of the CDR3 is 16 residues. Written as DNA, the CDR3 is TGCAGTGCTAGCCGCCGACTAGCGGGGGTGGCAGATACGCAGTATTTT. Translated, it gives CSASRRLAGVADTQYF.

This clonotype came up a few times. This chain joins TRBV20-1 and TRBJ2-1, with 7 nucleotides matching TRBD1. Near its end, the DNA agrees better with TRBJ2-7, so the J call may be wrong. The CDR3 has 14 amino acids. CDR1 and CDR2 from the germline V gene are DFQATT and SNEGSKA (reference sequence). This CDR3 reads CSARPGQNYNEQYF. The CDR3 DNA follows: TGCAGTGCTAGACCGGGACAGAACTACAATGAGCAGTACTTC.

V is TRBV7-9 and J is TRBJ1-3; tentative D call: TRBD1 (5 bases). The CDR3 length is 15 residues. V was shortened by 5 bases and J by 0 bases, with 11 bases between the two germline ends. Per the germline V gene, CDR1 is SEHNR and CDR2 is FQNEAQ (reference sequence). CDR3 DNA sequence: TGTGCCAGCAGCCTCGACAGAGCCTCTGGAAACACCATATATTTT. Translating gives CASSLDRASGNTIYF.

This sequence joins TRBV6-4 and TRBJ1-6; D gene unclear. The CDR3 totals 14 residues. Trimming took 4 bases from V and 7 from J, leaving 11 bases between them. Germline V CDR1 and CDR2: MRHNA, SNTAGT. CDR3 sequence reads: CASSADGTNSPLHF. CDR3 coding DNA: TGTGCCAGCAGTGCTGACGGAACCAATTCACCCCTCCACTTT.

J is TRBJ2-3 and V is TRBV27; 10 nucleotides match TRBD2. Losses at the gene ends were 5 bases for V and 2 bases for J; bases not matched to a gene: 4. The germline V gene encodes CDR1 MNHEY and CDR2 SMNVEV (reference sequence). The CDR3 is made up of 15 amino acids. The DNA for the CDR3 is TGTGCCAGCAGTACAGCGGGGGGGTTCACAGATACGCAGTATTTT. This encodes CASSTAGGFTDTQYF.

Note on this clonotype: One end of the junction varies from germline; a read error may be responsible. The chain recombines TRBV7-2 with TRBJ1-2; D might be TRBD1 (6 bases). The CDR3 is made up of 13 amino acids. Germline CDR1 SGHTA, CDR2 FQGNSA. DNA for the CDR3: TGTGCCGGCAGCCCTACAGGGTATTCTGGCTACACCTTC. Amino acid sequence: CAGSPTGYSGYTF.

This clonotype has only a few counts. V is TRBV7-2 and J is TRBJ2-3, with D perhaps matching TRBD1 (6 bases). The V and J ends lost 5 bases and 0 bases respectively, with 12 bases between them. The germline gives CDR1 SGHTA, CDR2 FQGNSA. This CDR3 comprises 15 residues. CDR3 residues: CASSRQVYSTDTQYF. The DNA of the CDR3 is TGTGCCAGCAGCCGACAGGTTTACAGCACAGATACGCAGTATTTT.